The 32 T cell receptor beta chains presented below share a single source sample, sequenced in a study of blood T cell repertoires in COVID-19. The assay was immunoSEQ multiplex PCR, and TCRdb's table has in-frame clones only and misses some. The sample has approximately 300,000 clones; around 85% are singletons. Sequencing was performed on PBMCs or T cells enriched from blood (not recorded which). Source of these receptors: a woman in her 30s who had been exposed to COVID-19.

J is TRBJ2-7 and V is TRBV27; 10 bases are a match to TRBD1. Germline V lookup: CDR1 MNHEY, CDR2 SMNVEV (reference sequence). V trimming: 4 bases; J trimming: 2 bases; junction bases outside the gene matches: 5. There are 15 residues in the CDR3. Here the CDR3 reads CASSSGTGVTYEQYF. Written as DNA, the CDR3 is TGTGCCAGCAGTTCCGGGACAGGGGTCACCTACGAGCAGTACTTC.

This clone showed up just a few times. The V call is TRBV3-1 (or the pseudogene TRBV3-2), the J call TRBJ2-7; TRBD2 aligns across 8 bases. The V and J ends lost 1 base and 5 bases, in that order; junction bases with no gene match: 4. The CDR3 extends over 14 amino acids. The germline CDR1 and CDR2 sequences are LGHDT and YNNKEL (reference sequence). The CDR3 protein is CASSQAAGEHEQYF. For the CDR3, the DNA is TGTGCCAGCAGCCAAGCAGCGGGGGAGCACGAGCAGTACTTC.

The V call is TRBV6-1, the J call TRBJ2-7; 11 bases fit TRBD1. Germline V gives CDR1 MNHNS, CDR2 SASEGT. J lost 2 bases, V lost 3 bases, and 3 bases had no gene match. CDR3 length: 15 residues. CDR3 DNA: TGTGCCAGCAGTGATCCGGGACAGGGGGCCTACGAGCAGTACTTC. The encoded protein is CASSDPGQGAYEQYF.

The CDR3 sequence: CASRDTGANTGELFF. The CDR3, as DNA: TGTGCCAGTAGGGATACAGGGGCGAACACCGGGGAGCTGTTTTTT. This chain links TRBV19 with TRBJ2-2, with 7 bases that match TRBD1. J lost 0 bases, V lost 6 bases, and 4 bases had no gene match. The CDR3 has 15 amino acids. The germline CDR1 and CDR2 sequences are LNHDA and SQIVND (reference sequence). The whole variable domain, filled in from reference TRBV19 and TRBJ2-2, reads DGGITQSPKYLFRKEGQNVTLSCEQNLNHDAMYWYRQDPGQGLRLIYYSQIVNDFQKGDIAEGYSVSREKKESFPLTVTSAQKNPTAFYLCASRDTGANTGELFFGEGSRLTVL.

The V and J genes are TRBV10-3 and TRBJ1-1, with D uncertain. CDR1 and CDR2 from the germline V gene are ENHRY and SYGVKD. The length of the CDR3 is 12 residues. V was clipped by 3 bases and J by 1 base, with 3 bases between them. This CDR3 reads CAISEQNTEAFF. The CDR3 region has the DNA TGTGCCATCAGTGAACAGAACACTGAAGCTTTCTTT.

The chain links TRBV6-5 to TRBJ1-5, with 9 bases fitting TRBD1. The CDR3 has 15 residues. The V gene end was trimmed by 2 bases and the J gene end by 9 bases; junction bases not matched to a gene: 8. Germline V gene lookup returns CDR1 MNHEY and CDR2 SVGAGI. CDR3 DNA sequence: TGTGCCAGCAGTTACGGGGACAGGGACGGCTGGCCCCAGCATTTT. It encodes CASSYGDRDGWPQHF.

In this sample, this clone turned up once. The rearrangement uses TRBV28 and TRBJ1-2; 9 positions agree with TRBD1. The CDR3 sequence is 15 residues long. Germline values: CDR1 MDHEN, CDR2 SYDVKM. The J segment lost 4 bases and the V segment lost 5 bases, leaving 8 bases of the junction unmatched. The CDR3 reads CASSTQGQGSYGYTF. As DNA, the CDR3 is TGTGCCAGCAGTACCCAGGGACAGGGATCCTATGGCTACACCTTC.

This clone occurred once. The rearrangement joins TRBV27 to TRBJ2-7, with 9 positions matching TRBD1. CDR3 length: 17 residues. With 2 bases clipped from V and 1 base from J, the junction kept 9 bases outside the gene matches. Germline V CDR1 and CDR2: MNHEY, SMNVEV (reference sequence). Here the CDR3 DNA reads TGTGCCAGCAGTTTAAGTTTCGGACAGGGGCCTTCCTACGAGCAGTACTTC. As protein: CASSLSFGQGPSYEQYF.

This clone was observed a single time. The chain employs TRBV2 and TRBJ2-5; 13 bases align to TRBD2. CDR1 is SNHLY, CDR2 FYNNEI, per germline. CDR3 length equals 14 residues. Trimming took 5 bases from V and 7 from J; bases not matched to a gene: 4. The CDR3 sequence: CASSTSGGAGTQYF. CDR3 in DNA: TGTGCCAGCAGTACTAGCGGGGGGGCAGGGACCCAGTACTTC.

The gene calls are TRBV7-9 and TRBJ2-5; 9 positions match TRBD1. There are 15 residues in the CDR3. The ends lost 5 bases at V and 5 bases at J; junction bases unmatched: 9. Germline assignment: CDR1 SEHNR and CDR2 FQNEAQ (reference sequence). CDR3 in amino acids: CASSLGQGFYETQYF. CDR3 DNA sequence: TGTGCCAGCAGCCTGGGACAGGGTTTCTATGAGACCCAGTACTTC.

This sequence joins TRBV5-1 and TRBJ2-1; TRBD1 matches at 8 bases. CDR1 is SGHRS and CDR2 is YFSETQ in the germline V gene. After removal of 0 bases from V and 5 bases from J, the junction contained 4 bases not matched to a gene. CDR3 size: 15 residues. CDR3 bases: TGCGCCAGCAGCTTGGTGACAGGGGTCCACAATGAGCAGTTCTTC. Its protein is CASSLVTGVHNEQFF.

J is TRBJ2-7 and V is TRBV28, with 9 bases fitting TRBD2. V dropped 3 bases and J dropped 0; count of bases not matched to a gene: 12. This CDR3 region has 18 residues. CDR1 is MDHEN and CDR2 is SYDVKM in the germline V gene. The CDR3 coding sequence is TGTGCCAGCAGTTTGAGGGGGCTTACTAGCGGGTACTCCTACGAGCAGTACTTC. Translating gives CASSLRGLTSGYSYEQYF.

This clone was observed a single time. The rearrangement uses TRBV6-6 and TRBJ1-5, with 9 nucleotides matching TRBD1. Germline V CDR1 and CDR2: MNHNY, SVGAGI (reference sequence). CDR3 length equals 16 residues. The J segment lost 1 base and the V segment lost 5 bases, leaving 6 bases of the junction unmatched. CDR3 nucleotides: TGTGCCAGCAGTCCCGGGACAGGGATCAGCAATCAGCCCCAGCATTTT. This gives the protein CASSPGTGISNQPQHF.

This clone was recorded only once. V and J are TRBV9 and TRBJ1-1, with 7 nucleotides matching TRBD1. The CDR3 sequence is 18 residues long. Germline trimming cut 3 bases from V and 2 bases from J; bases unmatched to any gene: 16. Germline V CDR1 and CDR2: SGDLS, YYNGEE. The CDR3 DNA sequence: TGTGCCAGCAGCGCGACCCATCCGGGACAGCCTTTTAACACTGAAGCTTTCTTT. Its protein is CASSATHPGQPFNTEAFF.

This sequence joins TRBV27 and TRBJ1-6; TRBD1 is a possible D gene (5 bases). Germline V lookup: CDR1 MNHEY, CDR2 SMNVEV (reference sequence). The length of the CDR3 is 14 residues. V was pared by 2 bases and J by 5 bases, with 7 bases between. This CDR3 is CASSLRGDNSPLHF. CDR3 nucleotides: TGTGCCAGCAGTTTAAGGGGCGATAATTCACCCCTCCACTTT.

V and J are TRBV3-1 (or the pseudogene TRBV3-2) and TRBJ1-2; D is possibly TRBD1 (5 bases). The V gene lost 1 base and the J gene lost 4 bases, with 16 bases spanning the gap. The CDR3 spans 16 residues. The germline V gene encodes CDR1 LGHDT and CDR2 YNNKEL (reference sequence). DNA for the CDR3: TGTGCCAGCAGCCAAGGGTTCGTGGGGCAAGGCTATGGCTACACCTTC. This gives the protein CASSQGFVGQGYGYTF.

V gene TRBV4-2 combines with J gene TRBJ2-3; 9 bases are a match to TRBD2. CDR1 is LGHNA, CDR2 YNFKEQ, per germline. V shed 3 bases, J shed 0 bases, and the junction held 7 bases outside the gene matches. The CDR3 loop spans 17 amino acids. The CDR3 DNA sequence: TGTGCCAGCAGCCACTTGCTTCTAGCGGGGAGCACAGATACGCAGTATTTT. Translating gives CASSHLLLAGSTDTQYF.

The chain recombines TRBV10-1 with TRBJ1-1; TRBD1 agrees at 8 bases. CDR1 is WNHNN and CDR2 is SYGVQD in the germline V gene (reference sequence). The V segment lost 0 bases and the J segment 3 bases; nucleotides outside the gene matches: 6. The CDR3 runs to 16 residues. CDR3 region: CASSESGTGFHTEAFF. The CDR3 bases are TGCGCCAGCAGTGAGTCGGGGACAGGATTTCACACTGAAGCTTTCTTT.

V is TRBV29-1 and J is TRBJ2-1, with a tentative D call TRBD2 (5 bases). V lost 4 bases and J lost 8, with 12 bases in between. This CDR3 comprises 12 residues. The germline V gene has CDR1 SQVTM and CDR2 ANQGSEA. CDR3 amino acids: CSVARGRDEQFF. The CDR3 DNA is TGCAGCGTTGCTCGAGGGCGGGATGAGCAGTTCTTC.

The rearrangement joins TRBV28 to TRBJ2-7; D perhaps matches TRBD1 (6 bases). The CDR3 loop spans 14 amino acids. Germline V gives CDR1 MDHEN, CDR2 SYDVKM. Trimming cost V 5 bases and J 0 bases, with 11 bases left between them. The CDR3 is CASSITGTSYEQYF. The CDR3 bases are TGTGCCAGCAGTATAACAGGGACCTCCTACGAGCAGTACTTC.

The table lists this clone with a few counts. CDR3 bases: TGTGCCAGCAGTCGGACAGGACGAAACTATTCACCCCTCCACTTT. It codes for CASSRTGRNYSPLHF. The rearrangement joins TRBV6-5 to TRBJ1-6; 7 nucleotides agree with TRBD1. Germline V CDR1 and CDR2: MNHEY, SVGAGI. The CDR3 covers 15 residues. The trim removed 5 bases at V and 8 bases at J, leaving 9 bases unmatched.

This chain joins TRBV2 and TRBJ1-6; D is undetermined. V lost 4 bases to trimming and J lost 7 bases, with 11 bases between them. The CDR3 is made up of 14 amino acids. Germline V CDR1 and CDR2: SNHLY, FYNNEI. This chain's CDR3 is CASSGLVLNSPLHF. DNA of the CDR3: TGTGCCAGCAGTGGACTTGTCCTAAATTCACCCCTCCACTTT.

V is TRBV11-2 and J is TRBJ1-1, with a tentative D call TRBD1 (6 bases). Germline V CDR1 and CDR2: SGHAT, FQNNGV. This CDR3 has 12 amino acids. Trimming took off 6 bases at V and 7 bases at J, with 12 bases between the two ends. Here the CDR3 DNA reads TGTGCCAGCAGTCCACAGGGTATTGAAGCTTTCTTT. As protein: CASSPQGIEAFF.

The chain recombines TRBV6-5 with TRBJ1-4; D is undetermined. CDR1 and CDR2 from the germline V gene are MNHEY and SVGAGI. This CDR3 spans 14 amino acids. V was cut by 2 bases and J by 3 bases, with 7 bases left in between. The CDR3: CASSYEPSNEKLFF. CDR3 nucleotides: TGTGCCAGCAGTTACGAGCCGTCTAATGAAAAACTGTTTTTT.

The V call is TRBV9, the J call TRBJ1-3, with D hard to call. The germline V gene encodes CDR1 SGDLS and CDR2 YYNGEE. With 3 bases removed from V and 0 bases from J, the gap between germline ends came to 16 bases. The CDR3 has 17 amino acids. The CDR3 reads CASSAGSGGYSGNTIYF. For the CDR3, the DNA is TGTGCCAGCAGCGCGGGGTCGGGCGGATACTCTGGAAACACCATATATTTT.

The chain links TRBV11-2 to TRBJ2-3; 13 bases are shared with TRBD2. CDR1 and CDR2 (germline): SGHAT, FQNNGV. This CDR3 has 15 residues. The J segment lost 5 bases and the V segment lost 7 bases, leaving 6 bases of the junction unmatched. The CDR3 DNA sequence: TGTGCCAGCACCACTAGCGGGGGGGCCGGAGATACGCAGTATTTT. Its protein is CASTTSGGAGDTQYF.

This rearrangement joins TRBV11-2 to TRBJ2-1; D perhaps matches TRBD1 (5 bases). V shed 9 bases and J shed 5 bases, with 14 bases lying between them. Germline CDR1 is SGHAT and CDR2 is FQNNGV. The CDR3 has 13 residues. Here the CDR3 DNA reads TGTGCCAGTAAGTGGGGCGGCCACAATGAGCAGTTCTTC. This gives the protein CASKWGGHNEQFF.

This chain connects TRBV28 to TRBJ1-5; maybe TRBD1 (6 bases). The CDR3 has 17 amino acids. Trimming pared 4 bases from V and 0 bases from J, leaving 16 bases between. CDR1 MDHEN and CDR2 SYDVKM come from the germline V gene. The CDR3 sequence: CASSYKDSLYSNQPQHF. The CDR3, as DNA: TGTGCCAGCAGTTATAAGGACAGCCTTTATAGCAATCAGCCCCAGCATTTT.

The gene calls are TRBV6-5 and TRBJ1-5; 7 bases align to TRBD1. Germline V gives CDR1 MNHEY, CDR2 SVGAGI. This CDR3 spans 14 amino acids. The V gene end was trimmed by 9 bases and the J gene end by 2 bases; junction bases not matched to a gene: 7. Here the CDR3 reads CASTSGTGNQPQHF. CDR3 coding DNA: TGTGCCAGTACCTCAGGGACAGGCAATCAGCCCCAGCATTTT.

The rearrangement links TRBV9 to TRBJ2-7; D might be TRBD1 (5 bases). In germline, CDR1 is SGDLS, CDR2 YYNGEE. The length of the CDR3 is 15 residues. The V gene lost 4 bases and the J gene lost 2 bases, with 16 bases spanning the gap. The CDR3 coding sequence is TGTGCCAGCAGCCAAACAGGTCAGAAGACCTACGAGCAGTACTTC. Protein sequence: CASSQTGQKTYEQYF.

The chain has TRBV28 and TRBJ1-5; TRBD1 agrees at 7 bases. Germline lookup yields CDR1 MDHEN and CDR2 SYDVKM. Losses at the gene ends were 5 bases for V and 3 bases for J; bases not matched to a gene: 4. The CDR3 is 14 amino acids. The CDR3 is CASSRGGDNQPQHF. The CDR3 DNA reads TGTGCCAGCAGTAGAGGGGGCGACAATCAGCCCCAGCATTTT. Based on the CDR3 plus reference TRBV28 and TRBJ1-5, the full variable domain is DVKVTQSSRYLVKRTGEKVFLECVQDMDHENMFWYRQDPGLGLRLIYFSYDVKMKEKGDIPEGYSVSREKKERFSLILESASTNQTSMYLCASSRGGDNQPQHFGDGTRLSIL.

CDR3 sequence reads: CASSDLGGRANYGYTF. The CDR3 DNA follows: TGTGCCAGCAGCGATTTGGGGGGAAGAGCTAACTATGGCTACACCTTC. The gene calls are TRBV5-4 and TRBJ1-2; weak D call: TRBD1 (5 bases). Trimming removed 4 bases at V and 0 bases at J, with 16 bases between. The CDR3 extends over 16 amino acids. CDR1 is SGHNT, CDR2 YYREEE, per germline (reference sequence).